Shown below are 16 T cell receptor beta chains from a single sample sequenced in a study of lung T cells in sarcoidosis with Löfgren's syndrome. Each CDR3 protein is one row after TCRdb ran MiXCR on the reads. There are approximately 450 distinct CDR3 sequences in the sample; 30% to 40% occur only once, and around 17% lies in the top ten. Sequencing input: CD4+ T cells from bronchoalveolar lavage. These TCRs come from a human donor with sarcoidosis (Löfgren's syndrome or another form), or a control subject (not recorded which).

This clonotype is classed as large. The rearrangement uses TRBV3-1 and TRBJ1-2, with 11 positions matching TRBD1. Losses at the gene ends were 4 bases for V and 8 bases for J; bases not matched to a gene: 9. The CDR3 totals 15 residues. The germline V gene has CDR1 LGHDT and CDR2 YNNKEL (reference sequence). The chain's CDR3 is CASSPLGQGASGYTF. The CDR3 DNA follows: TGTGCCAGCAGCCCCCTCGGACAGGGGGCGTCAGGCTACACCTTC.

This clonotype is deemed large. The V and J genes are TRBV6-1 and TRBJ2-1; D is uncertain. The CDR3 totals 15 residues. The V gene's germline CDR1 is MNHNS and CDR2 SASEGT. The V and J ends lost 6 bases and 2 bases respectively, with 14 bases between them. The CDR3 protein is CASRGGPQAYNEQFF. The CDR3 nucleotides are TGTGCCAGCAGGGGCGGACCACAAGCCTACAATGAGCAGTTCTTC.

By sample share, this clonotype is large. The chain couples TRBV11-2 to TRBJ2-3, with TRBD2 as a possible D gene (6 bases). CDR3 size: 15 residues. Germline CDR1 and CDR2: SGHAT and FQNNGV. Trimming pared 1 base from V and 2 bases from J, leaving 10 bases between. The CDR3 DNA follows: TGTGCCAGCAGCTTAGTGGGGCGGGACACAGATACGCAGTATTTT. Translated: CASSLVGRDTDTQYF.

The rearrangement links TRBV28 to TRBJ1-2, with 8 positions matching TRBD1. CDR1 is MDHEN, CDR2 SYDVKM, per germline. The length of the CDR3 is 12 residues. J lost 3 bases, V lost 6 bases, and 0 bases had no gene match. For the CDR3, the DNA is TGTGCCAGCAGACAGGGGGACTATGGCTACACCTTC. It codes for CASRQGDYGYTF.

The V gene is TRBV6-9, the J gene TRBJ2-5, with D maybe TRBD2 (5 bases). The ends were cut back, 10 bases at V and 2 bases at J, with 8 bases in the middle. This CDR3 has 11 amino acids. The V gene's germline CDR1 is MNHGY and CDR2 SVAAGI. The chain's CDR3 is CATERQETQYF. The CDR3 region has the DNA TGTGCCACCGAGCGGCAAGAGACCCAGTACTTC.

Judged by abundance, this clonotype is hyperexpanded. This sequence joins TRBV15 and TRBJ1-2; 8 nucleotides line up with TRBD1. This CDR3 comprises 14 residues. V lost 3 bases, J lost 2 bases, and 2 bases stayed unmatched. From germline, CDR1 is LNHNV and CDR2 YYDKDF (reference sequence). The CDR3 is CATSRDRANYGYTF. The CDR3 DNA reads TGTGCCACCAGCAGGGACAGGGCGAACTATGGCTACACCTTC.

In its sample, this clonotype is large (0.1 to 1%). The chain's CDR3 is CASSQDRVGAGYTF. CDR3 in DNA: TGCGCCAGCAGCCAAGATCGGGTAGGGGCTGGCTACACCTTC. V is TRBV4-1 and J is TRBJ1-2, with a possible D match to TRBD1 (5 bases). The germline CDR1 and CDR2 sequences are MGHRA and YSYEKL. CDR3 length: 14 residues. The germline V and J ends were trimmed by 0 bases and 7 bases, with 12 bases remaining between them.

The V call is TRBV20-1, the J call TRBJ1-5; D is ambiguous. The CDR3 has 13 residues. Looked up from germline, CDR1 is DFQATT and CDR2 is SNEGSKA (reference sequence). V was pared by 5 bases and J by 4 bases, with 12 bases between. The chain's CDR3 is CSAESGRNQPQHF. The CDR3 DNA is TGCAGTGCTGAGTCAGGTCGGAATCAGCCCCAGCATTTT.

This clonotype is judged large (0.1 to 1%). V is TRBV7-3 and J is TRBJ2-5; 8 positions agree with TRBD2. Per the germline V gene, CDR1 is SGHTA and CDR2 is FQGTGA. The CDR3 spans 16 residues. V gave up 2 bases and J gave up 1 base; unmatched junction bases: 6. The CDR3 DNA reads as TGTGCCAGCAGCTTAGGGACGGGAGGGATCCAAGAGACCCAGTACTTC. Its protein is CASSLGTGGIQETQYF.

This clonotype is large in the sample. The J gene is TRBJ2-7, the V gene TRBV20-1; D is tentatively TRBD1 or TRBD2 (6 bases each). CDR1 is DFQATT and CDR2 is SNEGSKA in the germline V gene (reference sequence). Trimming shortened V by 5 bases and J by 7 bases, and 21 bases separated the two germline ends. This CDR3 contains 14 residues. CDR3 sequence reads: CSARLPDGGGEQYF. The CDR3 DNA sequence: TGCAGTGCTCGACTCCCCGACGGGGGCGGGGAGCAGTACTTC.

This clonotype is judged hyperexpanded. The V and J genes are TRBV6-1 and TRBJ2-7, with D unresolved. CDR3 length equals 14 residues. CDR1 and CDR2 (germline): MNHNS, SASEGT. The V end lost 8 bases, the J end lost 7 bases, and 21 bases lay between the germline ends. Written as DNA, the CDR3 is TGTGCCAGCTACCCAGCACAGCATGAGGAAGAGCAGTACTTC. As protein: CASYPAQHEEEQYF.

This chain connects TRBV7-2 to TRBJ2-3; no firm D call. This CDR3 has 15 residues. Looked up from germline, CDR1 is SGHTA and CDR2 is FQGNSA. V lost 2 bases and J lost 3, with 12 bases in between. The CDR3 nucleotides read TGTGCCAGCAGCTTAACCTCCCCTTCGACAGATACGCAGTATTTT. Amino acids: CASSLTSPSTDTQYF.

Relative to its sample, this clonotype is large. V is TRBV12-3 or TRBV12-4 and J is TRBJ2-7; D ambiguous. CDR3 length: 13 amino acids. Trimming left V 2 bases short and J 9 bases short, with 14 bases between. The CDR3 DNA follows: TGTGCCAGCAGTTTACCGGCCCTTATGGGGCAGTACTTC. Residues: CASSLPALMGQYF.

Sample share makes this clonotype medium-sized. The chain combines TRBV5-8 with TRBJ2-3; D gene uncertain. This CDR3 region has 12 residues. Deletions cut 1 base from V and 4 bases from J, with 4 bases between. Germline loops: CDR1 SGHTS, CDR2 YDEGEE. The CDR3 region is CASSLRADTQYF. The CDR3 DNA reads TGTGCCAGCAGCTTGAGAGCAGATACGCAGTATTTT.

A remark on this clonotype: The junction departs from germline at one end; a sequencing error may be responsible. V usage is TRBV3-1 and J usage is TRBJ1-3, with 8 bases fitting TRBD1. This CDR3 contains 17 residues. The germline V gene has CDR1 LGHDT and CDR2 YNNKEL (reference sequence). CDR3 sequence reads: CASSQPGQAYSGSTVYF. The CDR3 nucleotides read TGTGCCAGCAGCCAACCGGGACAGGCCTACTCTGGAAGCACCGTATATTTT.

This clonotype ranks as medium-sized. This sequence joins TRBV15 and TRBJ2-4; 9 nucleotides agree with TRBD1. CDR3 size: 16 residues. Germline V gene data show CDR1 as LNHNV and CDR2 as YYDKDF (reference sequence). The junction had 11 bases not matched to a gene; V was cut back by 0 bases and J by 11 bases. DNA for the CDR3: TGTGCCACCAGCAGAGATATATCGGGGACAGGGTCCCTTCAGTACTTC. This gives the protein CATSRDISGTGSLQYF.